The 10 T cell receptor beta chains below were found in one sample sequenced in a study of control samples from healthy donors and cancer patients. Clones were sequenced by immunoSEQ multiplex PCR, and TCRdb holds only the in-frame ones, with some missing. The data show some 74,000 clones, 83% seen once. The sequencing sample was made of blood. These receptors came from a man in his 60s in good health.

The rearrangement uses TRBV3-1 (or the pseudogene TRBV3-2) and TRBJ2-5; D is undetermined. Germline V gene lookup returns CDR1 LGHDT and CDR2 YNNKEL (reference sequence). CDR3 length equals 12 residues. Trimming removed 1 base from V and 4 bases from J, with 4 bases in between. CDR3 amino acids: CASSQARETQYF. CDR3 DNA sequence: TGTGCCAGCAGCCAAGCCAGAGAGACCCAGTACTTC.

This clone has a single count. CDR3 region: CASSLGGASTGELFF. The CDR3 bases are TGCGCCAGCAGCTTGGGAGGGGCTAGCACCGGGGAGCTGTTTTTT. This rearrangement joins TRBV5-1 to TRBJ2-2; D is perhaps TRBD1 or TRBD2 (5 bases each). Per the germline V gene, CDR1 is SGHRS and CDR2 is YFSETQ. The CDR3 runs 15 residues. V lost 0 bases and J 4 bases, leaving 10 bases between the germline ends.

The chain combines TRBV6-5 with TRBJ2-7, with 9 bases lining up with TRBD1. After removal of 2 bases from V and 4 bases from J, the junction contained 6 bases not matched to a gene. The germline gives CDR1 MNHEY, CDR2 SVGAGI. CDR3 length: 15 residues. The CDR3 region has the DNA TGTGCCAGCAGTTACGGCACAGGGGGCTTTTACGAGCAGTACTTC. Encoded protein: CASSYGTGGFYEQYF.

The chain joins TRBV18 to TRBJ1-5, with a tentative D call TRBD1 (5 bases). Germline V lookup: CDR1 KGHSH, CDR2 LQKENI. The CDR3 totals 15 residues. Trimming stripped 3 bases from V and 0 bases from J, with 9 bases between. This CDR3 is CASSPNRNSNQPQHF. The CDR3, as DNA: TGTGCCAGCTCACCGAACAGGAATAGCAATCAGCCCCAGCATTTT.

V and J are TRBV10-3 and TRBJ1-5; tentative D call: TRBD1 (6 bases). Germline CDR1 reads ENHRY; CDR2 reads SYGVKD. This CDR3 region has 15 residues. The V gene lost 4 bases and the J gene lost 6 bases, with 16 bases spanning the gap. The CDR3 nucleotides read TGTGCCATCAGTGGAGGCAGGGGAGAAGGTCAGCCCCAGCATTTT. It codes for CAISGGRGEGQPQHF.

V usage is TRBV30 and J usage is TRBJ2-3; D unresolved. V gave up 0 bases and J gave up 7 bases, with 8 bases separating them. The CDR3 length is 12 residues. CDR1 and CDR2 (germline): GTSNPN, SVGIG (reference sequence). The DNA for the CDR3 is TGTGCCTGGAGTGTAGCGCCGAATACGCAGTATTTT. Translation gives CAWSVAPNTQYF.

The chain has TRBV9 and TRBJ1-3, with D perhaps matching TRBD1 (5 bases). There are 16 residues in the CDR3. V lost 4 bases and J 0 bases, leaving 14 bases between the germline ends. Germline lookup yields CDR1 SGDLS and CDR2 YYNGEE. CDR3 amino acids: CASSSHRMSSGNTIYF. DNA for the CDR3: TGTGCCAGCAGCTCCCACAGGATGAGCTCTGGAAACACCATATATTTT.

The chain joins TRBV2 to TRBJ2-1, with TRBD2 identical over 10 bases. The CDR3 is 16 amino acids. The V gene's germline CDR1 is SNHLY and CDR2 FYNNEI. Trimming at V came to 6 bases and at J to 10 bases, leaving 15 bases not matched to a gene. In nucleotides, the CDR3 is TGTGCCAGCAGCATGGGGAGGGCTAGCGGGAGATACGAGCAGTTCTTC. Protein sequence: CASSMGRASGRYEQFF.

A few counts support this clone. CDR3 in amino acids: CASSRSGGITEAFF. DNA of the CDR3: TGTGCCAGTAGTAGGTCCGGAGGTATCACTGAAGCTTTCTTT. The rearrangement joins TRBV19 to TRBJ1-1, with D unclear. The germline V gene has CDR1 LNHDA and CDR2 SQIVND (reference sequence). This CDR3 spans 14 amino acids. V was trimmed by 4 bases and J by 4 bases, leaving 13 bases between them.

The rearrangement links TRBV15 to TRBJ2-1, with 13 bases identical to TRBD2. The CDR3 runs 21 residues. Germline assignment: CDR1 LNHNV and CDR2 YYDKDF (reference sequence). The V and J ends lost 0 bases and 3 bases, in that order; junction bases with no gene match: 14. This chain's CDR3 is CATSREVLETGLAGRYNEQFF. The CDR3 bases are TGTGCCACCAGCAGAGAAGTCCTAGAAACGGGACTAGCGGGGCGCTACAATGAGCAGTTCTTC.